This T cell receptor (beta chain) comes out of a study of memory CD4+ T cells and cytomegalovirus serostatus. Regarding this clone: Antigen: not known.

The sort gate was single viable CD3+CD4+CD8-CD45RO+ cells for memory CD4+ T cells. Findings and caveats of the study: Suggested: most of the CMV-linked TCR signature lies in CD4+ memory cells.

The V segment lost 4 bases and the J segment 4 bases; nucleotides outside the gene matches: 11. This CDR3 comprises 16 residues. Germline V gene lookup returns CDR1 SGHDN and CDR2 FVKESK. Sequencing was performed with immunoSEQ multiplex PCR; in TCRdb, only in-frame clones are kept and a portion is missing. The table includes tens of thousands of clones, around 79% detected once. The TCR was taken from an adult in good health and CMV-seropositive. Sequenced sample: memory CD4+ T cells from blood. The V call is TRBV14, the J call TRBJ2-3; 7 bases are a match to TRBD2. The DNA for the CDR3 is TGTGCCAGCAGCCCCAAGCGGGACCGGGGCGCAGATACGCAGTATTTT. This translates into CASSPKRDRGADTQYF.